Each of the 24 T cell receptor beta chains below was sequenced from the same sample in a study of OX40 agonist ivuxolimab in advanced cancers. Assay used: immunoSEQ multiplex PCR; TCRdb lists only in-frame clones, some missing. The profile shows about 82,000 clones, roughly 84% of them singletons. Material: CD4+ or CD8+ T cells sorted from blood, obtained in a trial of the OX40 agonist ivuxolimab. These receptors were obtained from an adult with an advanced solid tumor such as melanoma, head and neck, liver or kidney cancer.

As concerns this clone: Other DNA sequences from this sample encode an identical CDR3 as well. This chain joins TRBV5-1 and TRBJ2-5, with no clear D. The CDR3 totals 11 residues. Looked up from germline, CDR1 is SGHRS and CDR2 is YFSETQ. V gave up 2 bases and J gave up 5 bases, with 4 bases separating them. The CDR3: CASSFEETQYF. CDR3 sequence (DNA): TGCGCCAGCAGCTTTGAGGAGACCCAGTACTTC.

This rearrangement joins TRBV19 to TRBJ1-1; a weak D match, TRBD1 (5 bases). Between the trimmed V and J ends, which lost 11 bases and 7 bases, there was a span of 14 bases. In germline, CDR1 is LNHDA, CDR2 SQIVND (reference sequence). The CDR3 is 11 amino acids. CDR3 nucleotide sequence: TGTGCCCCCCGGGGGGGTTATGAAGCTTTCTTT. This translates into CAPRGGYEAFF.

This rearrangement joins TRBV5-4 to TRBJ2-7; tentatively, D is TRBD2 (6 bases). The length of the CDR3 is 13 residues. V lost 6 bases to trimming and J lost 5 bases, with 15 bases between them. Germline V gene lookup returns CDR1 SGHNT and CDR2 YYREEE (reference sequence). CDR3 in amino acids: CASTRAGSDEQYF. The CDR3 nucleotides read TGTGCCAGCACCCGGGCGGGGTCCGACGAGCAGTACTTC.

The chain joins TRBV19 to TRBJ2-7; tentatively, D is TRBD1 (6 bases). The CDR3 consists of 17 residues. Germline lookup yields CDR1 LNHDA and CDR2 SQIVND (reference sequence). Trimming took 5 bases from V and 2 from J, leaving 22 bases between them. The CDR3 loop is CASSFLLDLDSPYEQYF. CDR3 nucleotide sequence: TGTGCCAGTAGTTTTCTCCTCGACTTGGACAGCCCCTACGAGCAGTACTTC.

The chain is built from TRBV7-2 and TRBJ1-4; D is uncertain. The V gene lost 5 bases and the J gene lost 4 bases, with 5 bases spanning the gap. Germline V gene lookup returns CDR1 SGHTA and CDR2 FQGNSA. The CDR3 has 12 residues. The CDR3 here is CASSRDNEKLFF. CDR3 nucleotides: TGTGCCAGCAGCCGCGATAATGAAAAACTGTTTTTT.

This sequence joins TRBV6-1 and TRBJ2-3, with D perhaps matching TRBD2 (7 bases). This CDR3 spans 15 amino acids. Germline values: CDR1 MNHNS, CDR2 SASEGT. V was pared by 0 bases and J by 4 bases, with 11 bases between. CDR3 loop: CASSEARGGPDTQYF. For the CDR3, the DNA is TGTGCCAGCAGTGAAGCGCGCGGGGGCCCAGATACGCAGTATTTT.

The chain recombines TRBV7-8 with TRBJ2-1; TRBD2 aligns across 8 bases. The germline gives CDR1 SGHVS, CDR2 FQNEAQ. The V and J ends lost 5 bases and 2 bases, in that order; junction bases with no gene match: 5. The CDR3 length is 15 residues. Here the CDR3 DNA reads TGTGCCAGCAGCCCCGGGGGGGTTACCTACAATGAGCAGTTCTTC. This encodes CASSPGGVTYNEQFF.

In DNA form, the CDR3 reads TGTGCCAGCAGTGAAGCGCAGGGAATGACGCAGTATTTT. Protein sequence: CASSEAQGMTQYF. J is TRBJ2-3 and V is TRBV6-1; possibly TRBD1 for D (5 bases). The V gene's germline CDR1 is MNHNS and CDR2 SASEGT. The V and J ends lost 0 bases and 9 bases respectively, with 10 bases between them. The CDR3 loop spans 13 amino acids.

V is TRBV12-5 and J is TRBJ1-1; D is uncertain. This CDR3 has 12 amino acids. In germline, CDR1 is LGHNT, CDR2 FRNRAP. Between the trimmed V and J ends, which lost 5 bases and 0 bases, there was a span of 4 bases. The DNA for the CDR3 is TGTGCTAGTGGTGGGTTGAACACTGAAGCTTTCTTT. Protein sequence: CASGGLNTEAFF.

CDR3 amino acids: CASSSAARSYEQYF. In nucleotides, the CDR3 is TGTGCCAGCAGTTCGGCAGCACGATCCTACGAGCAGTACTTC. The genes are TRBV27 and TRBJ2-7; D remains unclear. The CDR3 runs to 14 residues. Trimming took off 4 bases at V and 1 base at J, with 11 bases between the two ends. Germline CDR1 and CDR2: MNHEY and SMNVEV (reference sequence).

Written as DNA, the CDR3 is TGTGCCAGTACCCTTAGCGGACAGGGGGGTAATGAGCAGTTCTTC. This gives the protein CASTLSGQGGNEQFF. The chain is built from TRBV19 and TRBJ2-1, with 10 bases that match TRBD1. V shed 7 bases and J 7 bases; nucleotides not matched to a gene: 10. Germline CDR1 LNHDA, CDR2 SQIVND (reference sequence). The CDR3 totals 15 residues. Filled out from reference TRBV19 and TRBJ2-1, the complete variable domain reads DGGITQSPKYLFRKEGQNVTLSCEQNLNHDAMYWYRQDPGQGLRLIYYSQIVNDFQKGDIAEGYSVSREKKESFPLTVTSAQKNPTAFYLCASTLSGQGGNEQFFGPGTRLTVL.

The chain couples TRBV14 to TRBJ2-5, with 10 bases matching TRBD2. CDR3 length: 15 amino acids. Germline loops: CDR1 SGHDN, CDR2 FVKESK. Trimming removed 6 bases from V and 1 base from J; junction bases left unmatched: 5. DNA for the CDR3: TGTGCCAGCAGTCCGGGACTAGCGTCCCAAGAGACCCAGTACTTC. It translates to CASSPGLASQETQYF.

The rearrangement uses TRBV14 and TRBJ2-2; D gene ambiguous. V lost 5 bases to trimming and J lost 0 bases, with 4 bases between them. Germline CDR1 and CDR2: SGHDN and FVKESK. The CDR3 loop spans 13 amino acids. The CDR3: CASSRANTGELFF. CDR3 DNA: TGTGCCAGCAGCAGGGCGAACACCGGGGAGCTGTTTTTT. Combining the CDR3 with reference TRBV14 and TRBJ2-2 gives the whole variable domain EAGVTQFPSHSVIEKGQTVTLRCDPISGHDNLYWYRRVMGKEIKFLLHFVKESKQDESGMPNNRFLAERTGGTYSTLKVQPAELEDSGVYFCASSRANTGELFFGEGSRLTVL.

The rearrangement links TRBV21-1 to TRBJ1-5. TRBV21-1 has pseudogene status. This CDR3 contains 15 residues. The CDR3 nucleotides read TGTGCCAGCAGTCCATTCGGGTGGGATAATCAGCCCCAGCATTTT. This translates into CASSPFGWDNQPQHF.

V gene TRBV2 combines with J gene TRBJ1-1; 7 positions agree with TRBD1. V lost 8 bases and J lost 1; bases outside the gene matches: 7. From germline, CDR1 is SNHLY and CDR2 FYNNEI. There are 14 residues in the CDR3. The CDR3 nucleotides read TGTGCCAGCGAACCCACAGGGGAGAACACTGAAGCTTTCTTT. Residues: CASEPTGENTEAFF.

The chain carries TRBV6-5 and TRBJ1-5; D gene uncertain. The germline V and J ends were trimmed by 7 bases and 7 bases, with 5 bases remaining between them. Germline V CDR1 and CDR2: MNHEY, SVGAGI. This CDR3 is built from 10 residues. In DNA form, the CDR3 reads TGTGCCAGCAATGGACAGCCCCAGCATTTT. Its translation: CASNGQPQHF.

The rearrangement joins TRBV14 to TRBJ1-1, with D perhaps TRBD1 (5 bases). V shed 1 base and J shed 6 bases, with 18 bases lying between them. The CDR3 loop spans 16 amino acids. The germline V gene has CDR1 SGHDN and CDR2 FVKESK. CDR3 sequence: CASSQGRWNRGAEAFF. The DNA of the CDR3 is TGTGCCAGCAGCCAAGGAAGATGGAATAGGGGCGCTGAAGCTTTCTTT.

CDR3 sequence (DNA): TGTGCCAGCAGTACATCGGACAGGGCTTACGAGCAGTACTTC. Its protein is CASSTSDRAYEQYF. This chain joins TRBV6-5 and TRBJ2-7, with 8 bases lining up with TRBD1. Germline V CDR1 and CDR2: MNHEY, SVGAGI. The CDR3 has 14 amino acids. V shed 5 bases, J shed 4 bases, and the junction held 7 bases outside the gene matches.

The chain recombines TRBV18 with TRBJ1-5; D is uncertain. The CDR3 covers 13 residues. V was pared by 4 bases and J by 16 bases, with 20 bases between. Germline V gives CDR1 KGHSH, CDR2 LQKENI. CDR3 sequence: CASSRTSDDRYHF. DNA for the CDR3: TGTGCCAGCTCACGAACCTCCGACGATCGGTACCATTTT.

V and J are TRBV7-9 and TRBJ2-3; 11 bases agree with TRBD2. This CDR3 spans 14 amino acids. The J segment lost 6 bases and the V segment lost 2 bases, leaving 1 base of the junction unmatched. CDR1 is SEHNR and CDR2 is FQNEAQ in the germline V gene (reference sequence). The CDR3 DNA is TGTGCCAGCAGCTTATCTAGCGGGGGGGATACGCAGTATTTT. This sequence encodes CASSLSSGGDTQYF. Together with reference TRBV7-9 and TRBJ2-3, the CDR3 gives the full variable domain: DTGVSQNPRHKITKRGQNVTFRCDPISEHNRLYWYRQTLGQGPEFLTYFQNEAQLEKSRLLSDRFSAERPKGSFSTLEIQRTEQGDSAMYLCASSLSSGGDTQYFGPGTRLTVL.

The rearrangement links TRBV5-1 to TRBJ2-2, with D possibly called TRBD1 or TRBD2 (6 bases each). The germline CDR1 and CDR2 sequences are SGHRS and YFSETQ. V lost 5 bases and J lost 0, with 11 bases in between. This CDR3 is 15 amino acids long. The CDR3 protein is CASSSGAPNTGELFF. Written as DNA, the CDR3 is TGCGCCAGCAGTTCGGGGGCCCCGAACACCGGGGAGCTGTTTTTT.

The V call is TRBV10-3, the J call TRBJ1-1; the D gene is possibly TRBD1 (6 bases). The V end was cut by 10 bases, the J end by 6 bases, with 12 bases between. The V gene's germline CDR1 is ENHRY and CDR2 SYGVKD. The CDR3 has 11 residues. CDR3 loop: CATARGPEAFF. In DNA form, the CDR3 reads TGTGCCACCGCCCGGGGGCCTGAAGCTTTCTTT.

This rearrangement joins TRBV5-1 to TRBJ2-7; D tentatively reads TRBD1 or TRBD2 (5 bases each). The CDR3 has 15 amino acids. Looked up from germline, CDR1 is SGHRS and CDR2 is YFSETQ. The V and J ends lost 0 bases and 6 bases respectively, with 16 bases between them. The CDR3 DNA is TGCGCCAGCAGCTTGGGACGGGGCAGGACCACCGAGCAGTACTTC. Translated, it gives CASSLGRGRTTEQYF.

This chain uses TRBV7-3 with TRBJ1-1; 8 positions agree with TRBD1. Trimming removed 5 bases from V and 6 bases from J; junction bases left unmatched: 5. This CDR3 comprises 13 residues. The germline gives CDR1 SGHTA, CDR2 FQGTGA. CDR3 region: CASSKGQAPEAFF. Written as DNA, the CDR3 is TGTGCCAGCAGCAAGGGACAGGCGCCTGAAGCTTTCTTT.